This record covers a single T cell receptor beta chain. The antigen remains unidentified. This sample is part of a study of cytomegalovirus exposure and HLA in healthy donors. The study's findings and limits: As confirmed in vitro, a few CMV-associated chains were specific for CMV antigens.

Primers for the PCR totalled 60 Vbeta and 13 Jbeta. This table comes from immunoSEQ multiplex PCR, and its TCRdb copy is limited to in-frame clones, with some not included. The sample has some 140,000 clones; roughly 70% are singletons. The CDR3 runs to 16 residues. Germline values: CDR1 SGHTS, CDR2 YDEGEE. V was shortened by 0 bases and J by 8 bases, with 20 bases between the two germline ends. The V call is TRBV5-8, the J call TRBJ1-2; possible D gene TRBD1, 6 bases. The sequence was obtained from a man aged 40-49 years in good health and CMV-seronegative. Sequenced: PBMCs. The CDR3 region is CASSLEARGPLLGYTF. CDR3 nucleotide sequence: TGTGCCAGCAGCTTGGAGGCCAGGGGTCCTCTATTGGGCTACACCTTC.